A selection of T cell receptor beta chains follows, all from one sample in a study of T cells after yellow fever vaccination. A single record per CDR3 protein comes from TCRdb applying MiXCR to the 5' RACE reads. The sample includes 100,000 to 150,000 distinct CDR3 sequences, 8% to 10% of them seen just once. The source material was CD8+ T cells sorted from PBMCs, sampled on the day of the yellow fever booster vaccination. Source of these receptors: a man aged 18 to 30 who received the YFV17D yellow fever vaccine. Each CDR3 is given with its conserved first and last residue. The D gene is left open where the match is weak. Some rows have no size entry. The others give once, few or many, or a class for an expanded clone.

D: -; V: TRBV12-3/TRBV12-4; J: TRBJ1-5; size: -; CDR3: CASSPGYTSNQPQHF; DNA: TGTGCCAGCAGCCCCGGGTACACAAGCAATCAGCCCCAGCATTTT
D: TRBD1; V: TRBV4-3; J: TRBJ1-5; size: few; CDR3: CASSQDFGTGGQPQHF; DNA: TGCGCCAGCAGCCAAGACTTCGGGACAGGGGGTCAGCCCCAGCATTTT
D: -; V: TRBV29-1; J: TRBJ2-3; size: -; CDR3: CSGTDTAQYF; DNA: TGCAGCGGGACAGATACGGCGCAGTATTTT
D: TRBD1; V: TRBV4-3; J: TRBJ2-3; size: few; CDR3: CASSLSYGTGSDTQYF; DNA: TGCGCCAGCAGCTTAAGTTATGGGACAGGGTCAGATACGCAGTATTTT
D: -; V: TRBV7-8; J: TRBJ2-3; size: -; CDR3: CASTPGTGASTDTQYF; DNA: TGTGCCAGCACCCCTGGGACGGGGGCTAGCACAGATACGCAGTATTTT
D: -; V: TRBV7-9; J: TRBJ2-1; size: few; CDR3: CASSFPSYNEQFF; DNA: TGTGCCAGCAGCTTTCCCTCCTACAATGAGCAGTTCTTC
D: -; V: TRBV4-1; J: TRBJ1-1; size: many; CDR3: CASSQEGGGFGEAFF; DNA: TGCGCCAGCAGCCAAGAGGGGGGAGGGTTCGGTGAAGCTTTCTTT
D: TRBD2; V: TRBV29-1; J: TRBJ2-3; size: -; CDR3: CSADGGLVADTQYF; DNA: TGCAGCGCCGATGGGGGACTAGTTGCAGATACGCAGTATTTT
D: TRBD2; V: TRBV18; J: TRBJ2-3; size: many; CDR3: CASSQGLALTDTQYF; DNA: TGTGCCAGCTCACAGGGACTAGCCCTCACAGATACGCAGTATTTT
D: -; V: TRBV4-1; J: TRBJ1-1; size: -; CDR3: CASSQVLQGGDTEAFF; DNA: TGCGCCAGCAGCCAAGTTCTACAAGGGGGAGACACTGAAGCTTTCTTT
D: -; V: TRBV18; J: TRBJ1-1; size: -; CDR3: CASSPPEGTEAFF; DNA: TGTGCCAGCTCACCACCGGAGGGCACTGAAGCTTTCTTT
D: -; V: TRBV7-6; J: TRBJ1-6; size: -; CDR3: CASSFSLEYNSPLHF; DNA: TGTGCCAGCAGCTTTTCACTTGAATATAATTCACCCCTCCACTTT
D: -; V: TRBV5-1; J: TRBJ1-1; size: -; CDR3: CASSPRVLSGTSSWTEAFF; DNA: TGCGCCAGCAGCCCGAGGGTGTTATCCGGGACCTCTTCTTGGACTGAAGCTTTCTTT
D: TRBD2; V: TRBV6-2/TRBV6-3; J: TRBJ2-1; size: many; CDR3: CASSPHSGGAGNEQFF; DNA: TGTGCCAGCAGCCCCCATAGCGGGGGGGCGGGGAATGAGCAGTTCTTC
D: TRBD2; V: TRBV4-1; J: TRBJ2-1; size: many; CDR3: CASSRLAGGPSHNEQFF; DNA: TGCGCCAGCAGCCGTCTAGCGGGGGGACCTTCGCACAATGAGCAGTTCTTC
D: -; V: TRBV6-2/TRBV6-3; J: TRBJ2-7; size: -; CDR3: CASSYILLYEQYF; DNA: TGTGCCAGCAGTTATATACTACTCTACGAGCAGTACTTC
D: -; V: TRBV20-1; J: TRBJ2-1; size: few; CDR3: CSARDRLLSSYNEQFF; DNA: TGCAGTGCTAGAGATAGACTTTTAAGCTCCTACAATGAGCAGTTCTTC
D: TRBD2; V: TRBV5-1; J: TRBJ2-3; size: many; CDR3: CASSLAGLAGPPDTQYF; DNA: TGCGCCAGCAGCTTGGCCGGTCTAGCGGGGCCGCCAGATACGCAGTATTTT
D: -; V: TRBV9; J: TRBJ2-1; size: few; CDR3: CASSEGGAVYNEQFF; DNA: TGTGCCAGCAGCGAGGGGGGGGCAGTCTACAATGAGCAGTTCTTC
D: TRBD1; V: TRBV6-6; J: TRBJ2-7; size: once; CDR3: CASSSPDRWIHEQYF; DNA: TGTGCCAGCAGTTCCCCGGACAGGTGGATCCACGAGCAGTACTTC
D: -; V: TRBV6-5; J: TRBJ1-1; size: -; CDR3: CASSYSGQAAEAFF; DNA: TGTGCCAGCAGTTACTCTGGGCAGGCTGCCGAAGCTTTCTTT
D: -; V: TRBV6-1; J: TRBJ1-5; size: -; CDR3: CASSEETIFLNQPQHF; DNA: TGTGCCAGCAGTGAAGAGACAATATTTCTCAATCAGCCCCAGCATTTT
D: -; V: TRBV21-1; J: TRBJ1-1; size: few; CDR3: CASTLPYTYCSTEAFF; DNA: TGTGCCAGCACCCTACCTTACACTTATTGTAGCACTGAAGCTTTCTTT
D: -; V: TRBV6-6; J: TRBJ2-2; size: -; CDR3: CASSPKQGLNTGELFF; DNA: TGTGCCAGCAGCCCAAAGCAGGGTTTAAACACCGGGGAGCTGTTTTTT
D: TRBD1; V: TRBV6-6; J: TRBJ1-5; size: -; CDR3: CASSYPGQSNQPQHF; DNA: TGTGCCAGCAGTTACCCGGGACAGAGCAATCAGCCCCAGCATTTT
D: -; V: TRBV27; J: TRBJ2-3; size: many; CDR3: CASRGPWSRNTQYF; DNA: TGTGCCAGCAGAGGGCCGTGGTCGCGAAATACGCAGTATTTT
D: -; V: TRBV4-1; J: TRBJ1-1; size: many; CDR3: CASSQPNTEAFF; DNA: TGCGCCAGCAGCCAACCAAACACTGAAGCTTTCTTT
D: -; V: TRBV28; J: TRBJ2-5; size: few; CDR3: CASSFGPETQYF; DNA: TGTGCCAGCAGTTTCGGGCCAGAGACCCAGTACTTC
D: TRBD1; V: TRBV6-2/TRBV6-3; J: TRBJ2-2; size: -; CDR3: CASLDRVITGELFF; DNA: TGTGCCAGCCTCGACAGGGTGATCACCGGGGAGCTGTTTTTT
D: TRBD1; V: TRBV29-1; J: TRBJ1-1; size: few; CDR3: CSVEMTGGYTEAFF; DNA: TGCAGCGTTGAGATGACAGGGGGGTACACTGAAGCTTTCTTT
D: -; V: TRBV7-8; J: TRBJ2-1; size: -; CDR3: CASSPYVSNNEQFF; DNA: TGTGCCAGCAGCCCGTATGTGAGCAACAATGAGCAGTTCTTC
D: -; V: TRBV3-1; J: TRBJ1-2; size: -; CDR3: CASSQGASGVGPGYGYTF; DNA: TGTGCCAGCAGCCAAGGAGCTTCGGGGGTCGGGCCTGGCTATGGCTACACCTTC
D: -; V: TRBV10-2; J: TRBJ2-1; size: few; CDR3: CASKANEQFF; DNA: TGCGCCAGCAAGGCGAATGAGCAGTTCTTC
D: -; V: TRBV4-1; J: TRBJ1-1; size: many; CDR3: CASSQKGGSEAFF; DNA: TGCGCCAGCAGCCAGAAAGGGGGGTCTGAAGCTTTCTTT
D: TRBD1; V: TRBV6-2/TRBV6-3; J: TRBJ2-2; size: -; CDR3: CASSRLDRANTGELFF; DNA: TGTGCCAGCAGTCGACTGGACAGGGCAAACACCGGGGAGCTGTTTTTT
D: -; V: TRBV5-4; J: TRBJ1-1; size: -; CDR3: CASSQWVGGTPEAFF; DNA: TGTGCCAGCAGTCAATGGGTAGGGGGTACTCCTGAAGCTTTCTTT
D: -; V: TRBV7-6; J: TRBJ2-5; size: many; CDR3: CASSHLEGRMETQYF; DNA: TGTGCCAGCAGCCACTTGGAGGGGAGGATGGAGACCCAGTACTTC
D: -; V: TRBV5-1; J: TRBJ2-7; size: -; CDR3: CASSLIGGTYEQYF; DNA: TGCGCCAGCAGCTTGATAGGGGGAACCTACGAGCAGTACTTC
D: -; V: TRBV4-1; J: TRBJ2-3; size: few; CDR3: CASSQVGGGSTDTQYF; DNA: TGCGCCAGCAGCCAAGTAGGCGGAGGGAGCACAGATACGCAGTATTTT
D: -; V: TRBV4-1; J: TRBJ1-2; size: -; CDR3: CASSQALGRGVYGYTF; DNA: TGCGCCAGCAGCCAAGCTTTAGGACGGGGCGTCTATGGCTACACCTTC
D: TRBD1; V: TRBV5-6; J: TRBJ2-2; size: few; CDR3: CASSSTAQGANTGELFF; DNA: TGTGCCAGCAGCTCAACTGCTCAGGGGGCCAACACCGGGGAGCTGTTTTTT
D: -; V: TRBV5-6; J: TRBJ2-6; size: few; CDR3: CASSKGGSRVSGANVLTF; DNA: TGTGCCAGCAGCAAAGGGGGTAGTAGAGTGTCTGGGGCCAACGTCCTGACTTTC
D: -; V: TRBV4-3; J: TRBJ2-7; size: -; CDR3: CASSQDPGGNYEQYF; DNA: TGCGCCAGCAGCCAAGATCCTGGCGGAAACTACGAGCAGTACTTC
D: TRBD2; V: TRBV27; J: TRBJ2-1; size: few; CDR3: CASSFGGGALSEQFF; DNA: TGTGCCAGCAGTTTTGGCGGGGGGGCACTGAGTGAGCAGTTCTTC
D: TRBD1; V: TRBV6-6; J: TRBJ1-1; size: few; CDR3: CASPRGREGLHTEAFF; DNA: TGTGCCAGCCCAAGGGGGCGCGAAGGACTGCACACTGAAGCTTTCTTT
D: -; V: TRBV7-2; J: TRBJ2-3; size: -; CDR3: CASSPTRSGTDTQYF; DNA: TGTGCCAGCAGCCCTACTAGGAGTGGCACAGATACGCAGTATTTT
D: -; V: TRBV19; J: TRBJ2-3; size: -; CDR3: CASSSPTYASTDTQYF; DNA: TGTGCCAGTAGTAGCCCCACTTATGCTAGCACAGATACGCAGTATTTT
D: -; V: TRBV21-1; J: TRBJ2-1; size: -; CDR3: CASSAPGQGNDEQFF; DNA: TGTGCCAGCAGCGCGCCGGGACAGGGTAACGATGAGCAGTTCTTC
D: TRBD2; V: TRBV4-2; J: TRBJ2-1; size: few; CDR3: CASSQKQRGVYNEQFF; DNA: TGTGCCAGCAGCCAAAAACAGCGGGGGGTCTACAATGAGCAGTTCTTC
D: -; V: TRBV12-3/TRBV12-4; J: TRBJ2-1; size: few; CDR3: CASSRPGGRGNEQFF; DNA: TGTGCCAGCAGCCGACCGGGGGGCCGCGGGAATGAGCAGTTCTTC
D: -; V: TRBV10-3; J: TRBJ1-1; size: few; CDR3: CAISERQVTEAFF; DNA: TGTGCCATCAGTGAGAGGCAAGTCACTGAAGCTTTCTTT
D: -; V: TRBV7-3; J: TRBJ2-3; size: many; CDR3: CASSPVGSAHRDTQYF; DNA: TGTGCCAGCAGCCCGGTAGGTTCGGCCCACAGAGATACGCAGTATTTT
D: -; V: TRBV6-6; J: TRBJ2-3; size: many; CDR3: CASSQNPGLDTQYF; DNA: TGTGCCAGCAGTCAAAACCCAGGACTAGATACGCAGTATTTT